Listed here is a single T cell receptor (beta chain). The antigen remains undetermined. This sample is drawn from a study of shared clonotypes between healthy human individuals. Overall study findings and caveats: Shared clonotypes: roughly 4.7% naive CD4, around 4% naive CD8, 2.3% memory CD4, approximately 0.37% memory CD8. An effect of sequencing depth on clonotype sharing among donors was expected.

This CDR3 comprises 12 residues. The ends were cut back, 6 bases at V and 3 bases at J, with 12 bases in the middle. The germline gives CDR1 SQVTM, CDR2 ANQGSEA. Original handling: ImmunoSEQ output held junction-only sequences without quality scores, so filtering differed. Sequencing was performed with immunoSEQ multiplex PCR; in TCRdb, only in-frame clones are kept and a portion is missing. The D gene and trimming were derived from the DNA, and the V and J assignments and clone size from that table. The sample comprises 2 million to 2.5 million clones, approximately 95% of which are singletons, and more than 0.1% rests with the top ten.

Source material: naive CD4+ T cells sorted from blood. As for subset: CD45RA+ positively selected. This sequence originates from a man aged 18 to 35 in good health. The chain recombines TRBV29-1 with TRBJ2-7; tentatively, D is TRBD1 or TRBD2 (5 bases each). The DNA for the CDR3 is TGCAGCGTGAGGGCAGGGATCTACGAGCAGTACTTC. Amino acids: CSVRAGIYEQYF.